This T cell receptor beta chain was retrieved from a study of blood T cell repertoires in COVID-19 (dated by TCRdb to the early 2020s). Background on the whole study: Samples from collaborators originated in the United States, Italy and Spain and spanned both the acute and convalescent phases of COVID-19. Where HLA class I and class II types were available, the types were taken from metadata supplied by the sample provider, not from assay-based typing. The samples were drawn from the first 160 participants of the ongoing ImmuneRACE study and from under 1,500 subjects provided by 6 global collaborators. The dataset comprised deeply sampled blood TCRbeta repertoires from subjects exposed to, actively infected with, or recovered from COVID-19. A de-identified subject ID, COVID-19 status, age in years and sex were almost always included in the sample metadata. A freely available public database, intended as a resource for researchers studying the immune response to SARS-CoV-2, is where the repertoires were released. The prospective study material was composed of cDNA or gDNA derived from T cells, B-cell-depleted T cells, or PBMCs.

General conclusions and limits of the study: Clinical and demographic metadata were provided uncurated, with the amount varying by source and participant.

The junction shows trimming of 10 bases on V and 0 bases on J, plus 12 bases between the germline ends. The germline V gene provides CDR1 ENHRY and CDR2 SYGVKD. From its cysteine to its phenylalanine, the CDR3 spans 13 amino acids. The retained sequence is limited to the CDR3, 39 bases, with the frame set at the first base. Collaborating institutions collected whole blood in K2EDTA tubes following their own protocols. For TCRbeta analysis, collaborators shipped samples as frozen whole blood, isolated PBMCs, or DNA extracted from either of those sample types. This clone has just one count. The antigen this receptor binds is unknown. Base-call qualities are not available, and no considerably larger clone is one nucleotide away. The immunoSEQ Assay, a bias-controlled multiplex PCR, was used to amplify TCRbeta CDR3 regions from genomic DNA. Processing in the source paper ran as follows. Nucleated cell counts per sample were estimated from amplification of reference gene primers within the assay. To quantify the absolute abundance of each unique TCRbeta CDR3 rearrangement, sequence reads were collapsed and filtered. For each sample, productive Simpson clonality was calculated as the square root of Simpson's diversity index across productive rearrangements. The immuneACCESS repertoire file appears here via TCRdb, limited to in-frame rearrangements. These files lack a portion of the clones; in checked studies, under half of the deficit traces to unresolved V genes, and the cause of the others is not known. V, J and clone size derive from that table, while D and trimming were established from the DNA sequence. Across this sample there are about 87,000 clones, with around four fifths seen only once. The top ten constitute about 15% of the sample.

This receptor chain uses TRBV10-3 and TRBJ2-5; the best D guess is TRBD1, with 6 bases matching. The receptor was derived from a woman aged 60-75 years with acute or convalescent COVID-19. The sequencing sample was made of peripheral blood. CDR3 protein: CATKDRNQETQYF. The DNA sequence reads TGTGCCACCAAAGACAGGAACCAAGAGACCCAGTACTTC.